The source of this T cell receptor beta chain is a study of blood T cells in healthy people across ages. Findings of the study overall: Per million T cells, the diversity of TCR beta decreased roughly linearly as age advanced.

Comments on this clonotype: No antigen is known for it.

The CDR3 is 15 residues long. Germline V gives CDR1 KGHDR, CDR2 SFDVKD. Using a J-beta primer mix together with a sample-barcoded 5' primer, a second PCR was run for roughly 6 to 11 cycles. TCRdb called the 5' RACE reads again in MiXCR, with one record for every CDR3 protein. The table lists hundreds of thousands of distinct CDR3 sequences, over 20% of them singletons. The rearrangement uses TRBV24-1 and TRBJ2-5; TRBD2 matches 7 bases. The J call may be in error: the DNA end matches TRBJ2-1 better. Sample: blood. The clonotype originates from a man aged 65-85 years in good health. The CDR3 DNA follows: TGTGCCACCAGTGATTTGGGGGCGGGAGAAAATGAGCAGTTCTTC. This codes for CATSDLGAGENEQFF.